Sequencing of this T cell receptor (beta chain) was carried out in a study of T-cell memory formation after mild COVID-19. Study-level background: The TCR clusters were mostly specific to one donor. Whole-study results and caveats: CD4/CD8 balance characterized clones contracting day 15 to 85, and CD4+ skew characterized later expanders. Clones that contracted clustered mainly in CM and EM if CD4+ and in EMRA if CD8+.

Germline V gene lookup returns CDR1 MNHEY and CDR2 SVGAGI. V shed 0 bases and J shed 3 bases, with 9 bases lying between them. This CDR3 contains 15 residues. In this sample, this clonotype turned up a few times. Its antigen remains unidentified. Constant-segment primers served in 5'RACE that generated TCR alpha and TCR beta cDNA libraries bearing sample barcodes and UMIs. TCRdb reprocessed the 5' RACE reads with MiXCR, giving one entry per CDR3 protein. The table lists nearly 350,000 distinct CDR3 sequences, 10% to 15% of them singletons. Material for sequencing was PBMCs or a T cell subset sorted from them (not recorded which). The clonotype was recovered from a man between 18 and 29 years old who had mild COVID-19 (a few samples of this study predate the infection). Cell type and time point are not known. The rearrangement uses TRBV6-5 and TRBJ1-3, with D perhaps matching TRBD1 (6 bases). CDR3 sequence: CASSYSGGLGNTIYF. In DNA, the CDR3 is TGTGCCAGCAGTTACTCTGGGGGGCTTGGAAACACCATATATTTT.